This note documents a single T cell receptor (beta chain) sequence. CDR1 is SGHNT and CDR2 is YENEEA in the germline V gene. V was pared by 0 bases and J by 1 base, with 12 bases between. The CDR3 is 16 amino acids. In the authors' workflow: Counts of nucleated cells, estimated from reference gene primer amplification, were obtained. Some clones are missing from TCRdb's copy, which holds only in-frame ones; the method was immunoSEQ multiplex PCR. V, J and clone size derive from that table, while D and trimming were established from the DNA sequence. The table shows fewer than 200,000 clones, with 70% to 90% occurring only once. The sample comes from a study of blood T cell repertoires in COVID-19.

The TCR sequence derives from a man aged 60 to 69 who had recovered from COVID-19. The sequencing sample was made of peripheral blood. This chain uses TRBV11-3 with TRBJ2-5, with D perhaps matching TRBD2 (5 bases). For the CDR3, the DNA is TGTGCCAGCAGCTTAGAATCCGGGGTCCCCCAAGAGACCCAGTACTTC. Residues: CASSLESGVPQETQYF. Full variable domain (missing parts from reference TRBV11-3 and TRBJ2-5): EAGVVQSPRYKIIEKKQPVAFWCNPISGHNTLYWYLQNLGQGPELLIRYENEEAVDDSQLPKDRFSAERLKGVDSTLKIQPAELGDSAVYLCASSLESGVPQETQYFGPGTRLLVL.